Presented here are 8 T cell receptor beta chains from one specimen sequenced in a study of technical replicates of blood from a few donors. TCRdb's copy holds only in-frame clones and misses some; the assay was immunoSEQ multiplex PCR. The profile covers around 84,000 clones, with roughly nine tenths appearing a single time and 0.25% taken by the ten largest. Specimen: T cells isolated from PBMCs. The receptors derive from a human donor in good health.

V is TRBV9 and J is TRBJ1-2; 8 bases align to TRBD1. This CDR3 contains 15 residues. J was trimmed by 4 bases and V by 4 bases; bases with no gene match: 9. CDR1 is SGDLS, CDR2 YYNGEE, per germline. Written as DNA, the CDR3 is TGTGCCAGCAGCCCGCAGGGGGCTGTGAGCTATGGCTACACCTTC. This codes for CASSPQGAVSYGYTF.

This chain connects TRBV27 to TRBJ2-3; 9 bases are shared with TRBD2. CDR1 is MNHEY and CDR2 is SMNVEV in the germline V gene (reference sequence). CDR3 length: 17 amino acids. J gave up 1 base and V 3 bases, and 8 bases lay outside the gene matches. In DNA form, the CDR3 reads TGTGCCAGCAGTTTTCGGCCCATAGCGGGAGGCACAGATACGCAGTATTTT. It translates to CASSFRPIAGGTDTQYF.

The V call is TRBV19, the J call TRBJ2-2; weak D call: TRBD2 (5 bases). The CDR3 has 14 residues. The V gene lost 7 bases and the J gene lost 0 bases, with 9 bases spanning the gap. Germline assignment: CDR1 LNHDA and CDR2 SQIVND (reference sequence). The CDR3 region is CASTGNPNTGELFF. In DNA, the CDR3 is TGTGCCAGTACCGGGAACCCGAACACCGGGGAGCTGTTTTTT.

This clone was counted between two and nine times. The chain has TRBV7-9 and TRBJ2-7; D is unclear. CDR1 and CDR2 (germline): SEHNR, FQNEAQ (reference sequence). V lost 5 bases and J lost 3, with 17 bases in between. The CDR3 is 15 amino acids. CDR3 sequence: CASSPRSQNRYEQYF. CDR3 coding DNA: TGTGCCAGCAGCCCCCGCTCCCAGAACCGCTACGAGCAGTACTTC.

This clone appeared once. The chain carries TRBV15 and TRBJ2-1; a possible D gene is TRBD2 (5 bases). The CDR3 has 18 amino acids. The V and J ends lost 0 bases and 2 bases respectively, with 17 bases between them. Germline loops: CDR1 LNHNV, CDR2 YYDKDF (reference sequence). Here the CDR3 reads CATSREPNRGDPYNEQFF. The CDR3 DNA sequence: TGTGCCACCAGCAGAGAACCGAATCGGGGTGACCCCTACAATGAGCAGTTCTTC.

In its sample, this clone was seen once. The gene calls are TRBV2 and TRBJ2-3, with D maybe TRBD2 (5 bases). This CDR3 has 13 residues. The germline gives CDR1 SNHLY, CDR2 FYNNEI. V was shortened by 7 bases and J by 0 bases, with 8 bases between the two germline ends. CDR3 DNA sequence: TGTGCCAGCACGGGCGGGAGCACAGATACGCAGTATTTT. Protein: CASTGGSTDTQYF.

Written as DNA, the CDR3 is TGTGCCAGCAGTCCCGAGGGCCAGCGGGAGCAGTTCTTC. Its protein product is CASSPEGQREQFF. The rearrangement links TRBV6-5 to TRBJ2-1; perhaps TRBD2 as D (5 bases). The length of the CDR3 is 13 residues. V was cut by 5 bases and J by 10 bases, with 15 bases left in between. Per the germline V gene, CDR1 is MNHEY and CDR2 is SVGAGI.

The genes are TRBV7-2 and TRBJ2-6; D gene ambiguous. The germline V and J ends were trimmed by 4 bases and 2 bases, with 3 bases remaining between them. The CDR3 sequence is 13 residues long. Per the germline V gene, CDR1 is SGHTA and CDR2 is FQGNSA. CDR3 amino acids: CASSYTGANVLTF. DNA of the CDR3: TGTGCCAGCAGCTACACTGGGGCCAACGTCCTGACTTTC.